These 28 T cell receptor beta chains share one sample of origin, sequenced in a study of T cell responses to AZD1222 COVID-19 vaccine. Measured with immunoSEQ multiplex PCR; TCRdb has only the in-frame clones, and not every one. This table holds fewer than 200,000 clones, just under 95% found once. The specimen was peripheral blood, collected on day 0 of AZD1222 vaccination. The origin of the receptors is an adult in good health.

The chain joins TRBV18 to TRBJ2-5; TRBD1 matches at 7 bases. Losses at the gene ends were 4 bases for V and 1 base for J; bases not matched to a gene: 6. The CDR3 has 15 amino acids. From germline, CDR1 is KGHSH and CDR2 LQKENI. In DNA, the CDR3 is TGTGCCAGCTCACGGATGGGACAGCTCCAAGAGACCCAGTACTTC. Encoded protein: CASSRMGQLQETQYF.

For this clone: Other DNA variants within this sample encode the same CDR3. The V call is TRBV5-1, the J call TRBJ1-2; no clear D gene. Germline V gives CDR1 SGHRS, CDR2 YFSETQ. The ends were cut back, 2 bases at V and 4 bases at J, with 6 bases in the middle. This CDR3 has 12 residues. CDR3 DNA: TGCGCCAGCAGCTTAGGGTTCTATGGCTACACCTTC. This codes for CASSLGFYGYTF.

The chain is built from TRBV7-8 and TRBJ2-5; 7 bases fit TRBD2. Germline V gene data show CDR1 as SGHVS and CDR2 as FQNEAQ. This CDR3 comprises 14 residues. J was trimmed by 4 bases and V by 5 bases; bases with no gene match: 7. CDR3 protein: CASSPGGRGETQYF. The CDR3 coding sequence is TGTGCCAGCAGCCCCGGGGGGAGGGGAGAGACCCAGTACTTC.

In DNA, the CDR3 is TGTGCCAGCAGTTTAACGACTAACTATGGCTACACCTTC. Its translation: CASSLTTNYGYTF. This sequence joins TRBV28 and TRBJ1-2; D ambiguous. The germline gives CDR1 MDHEN, CDR2 SYDVKM. V gave up 2 bases and J gave up 0 bases, with 4 bases separating them. The length of the CDR3 is 13 residues.

This chain connects TRBV3-1 (or the pseudogene TRBV3-2) to TRBJ1-2, with 8 bases that match TRBD1. Trimming at V came to 0 bases and at J to 8 bases, leaving 20 bases not matched to a gene. CDR1 is LGHDT, CDR2 YNNKEL, per germline (reference sequence). The CDR3 is 19 residues long. The CDR3 region is CASSQERDFGRGLRRGYTF. The CDR3 DNA follows: TGTGCCAGCAGCCAAGAAAGGGACTTCGGCAGGGGGCTGCGGAGGGGCTACACCTTC.

V and J are TRBV7-6 and TRBJ2-5; TRBD1 matches 8 bases. V lost 5 bases to trimming and J lost 2 bases; unmatched junction nucleotides: 4. Germline V gene lookup returns CDR1 SGHVS and CDR2 FNYEAQ. CDR3 length: 14 residues. As DNA, the CDR3 is TGTGCCAGCAGCCGAGGACAGGGACAAGAGACCCAGTACTTC. Translated, it gives CASSRGQGQETQYF.

As for this clone: Other DNA sequences in this sample translate to the same CDR3. V usage is TRBV7-2 and J usage is TRBJ2-7, with TRBD2 matching over 12 bases. V shed 2 bases, J shed 2 bases, and the junction held 1 base outside the gene matches. Germline V gene data show CDR1 as SGHTA and CDR2 as FQGNSA. The CDR3 contains 15 residues. The CDR3 is CASSLRLAGAYEQYF. CDR3 DNA sequence: TGTGCCAGCAGCTTAAGACTAGCGGGAGCCTACGAGCAGTACTTC.

CDR3 amino acids: CASSTGVYGYTF. In nucleotides, the CDR3 is TGTGCCAGCAGTACAGGAGTCTATGGCTACACCTTC. The chain has TRBV7-9 and TRBJ1-2; weak D call: TRBD1 (5 bases). In germline, CDR1 is SEHNR, CDR2 FQNEAQ (reference sequence). CDR3 size: 12 residues. Trimming left V 6 bases short and J 4 bases short, with 9 bases between.

V usage is TRBV30 and J usage is TRBJ2-4; D remains unclear. Per germline, CDR1 GTSNPN and CDR2 SVGIG (reference sequence). This CDR3 region has 13 residues. The V end was cut by 3 bases, the J end by 6 bases, with 12 bases between. CDR3 in amino acids: CAWSDLGRNIQYF. The CDR3 DNA reads TGTGCCTGGAGCGACCTGGGAAGAAACATTCAGTACTTC.

V usage is TRBV5-5 and J usage is TRBJ2-3; 8 nucleotides agree with TRBD2. The CDR3 loop spans 17 amino acids. Germline-derived CDR1 and CDR2 are SGHKS and YYEKEE (reference sequence). The trim removed 5 bases at V and 2 bases at J, leaving 13 bases unmatched. The CDR3 loop reads CASSPQPGLEDTDTQYF. CDR3 nucleotide sequence: TGTGCCAGCAGTCCCCAACCGGGACTAGAGGACACAGATACGCAGTATTTT.

This chain links TRBV7-3 with TRBJ2-3, with 8 bases that match TRBD1. The germline V gene has CDR1 SGHTA and CDR2 FQGTGA. The CDR3 is 13 amino acids. J was trimmed by 5 bases and V by 3 bases; bases with no gene match: 1. Here the CDR3 reads CASSFDRGDTQYF. CDR3 DNA sequence: TGTGCCAGCAGCTTCGACAGGGGAGATACGCAGTATTTT.

In its sample, this clone was seen once. This sequence joins TRBV5-6 and TRBJ2-7; no clear D. V was trimmed by 0 bases and J by 6 bases, leaving 16 bases between them. CDR1 and CDR2 from the germline V gene are SGHDT and YYEEEE. CDR3 size: 15 residues. CDR3 sequence: CASSLVVGSAPEQYF. In nucleotides, the CDR3 is TGTGCCAGCAGCTTGGTGGTCGGATCGGCCCCCGAGCAGTACTTC. Variable domain in full (rest from reference TRBV5-6 and TRBJ2-7): DAGVTQSPTHLIKTRGQQVTLRCSPKSGHDTVSWYQQALGQGPQFIFQYYEEEERQRGNFPDRFSGHQFPNYSSELNVNALLLGDSALYLCASSLVVGSAPEQYFGPGTRLTVT.

A few counts support this clone. This chain links TRBV11-3 with TRBJ2-1; 8 bases fit TRBD2. Germline V gene lookup returns CDR1 SGHNT and CDR2 YENEEA. This CDR3 contains 15 residues. The trim removed 1 base at V and 4 bases at J, leaving 3 bases unmatched. CDR3: CASSLGLAGYNEQFF. In nucleotides, the CDR3 is TGTGCCAGCAGCTTAGGTCTAGCGGGTTACAATGAGCAGTTCTTC.

V and J are TRBV11-1 and TRBJ2-3; the D is unclear. This CDR3 spans 13 amino acids. Between the trimmed V and J ends, which lost 3 bases and 2 bases, there was a span of 6 bases. CDR1 and CDR2 (germline): SGHAT, FQDESV (reference sequence). The CDR3 is CASSFTVTDTQYF. CDR3 nucleotide sequence: TGTGCCAGCAGCTTTACAGTCACAGATACGCAGTATTTT.

The chain recombines TRBV6-1 with TRBJ1-6; unclear D gene. V was trimmed by 5 bases and J by 10 bases, leaving 9 bases between them. Per germline, CDR1 MNHNS and CDR2 SASEGT. The length of the CDR3 is 12 residues. CDR3 coding DNA: TGTGCCAGCAGTCTCGGAGGATCACCCCTCCACTTT. It codes for CASSLGGSPLHF.

This rearrangement joins TRBV12-5 to TRBJ2-3, with a weak D call TRBD1 (6 bases). This CDR3 is built from 16 residues. Germline V gene data show CDR1 as LGHNT and CDR2 as FRNRAP. Between the trimmed V and J ends, which lost 2 bases and 5 bases, there was a span of 17 bases. The CDR3 here is CASGLRLGRGGDTQYF. In DNA, the CDR3 is TGTGCTAGTGGTTTGCGGTTGGGGCGAGGGGGAGATACGCAGTATTTT.

The chain is built from TRBV11-2 and TRBJ1-6, with D possibly matching TRBD1 (6 bases). With 5 bases removed from V and 3 bases from J, the gap between germline ends came to 11 bases. From germline, CDR1 is SGHAT and CDR2 FQNNGV. The CDR3 runs to 15 residues. Here the CDR3 reads CASSLKGDYNSPLHF. The DNA of the CDR3 is TGTGCCAGCAGCCTAAAGGGGGACTATAATTCACCCCTCCACTTT.

The rearrangement links TRBV5-1 to TRBJ1-2; D gene unclear. V dropped 0 bases and J dropped 6 bases, with 12 bases sitting between them. The CDR3 consists of 14 residues. Germline V gives CDR1 SGHRS, CDR2 YFSETQ. CDR3 coding DNA: TGCGCCAGCAGCTTGGCCGGTGTGGGCCATGGCTACACCTTC. This translates into CASSLAGVGHGYTF.

The chain couples TRBV11-2 to TRBJ1-1; 8 positions agree with TRBD1. There are 14 residues in the CDR3. Germline-derived CDR1 and CDR2 are SGHAT and FQNNGV. V was clipped by 3 bases and J by 4 bases; unmatched bases: 4. The CDR3 loop is CASSFSTGGTEAFF. The DNA for the CDR3 is TGTGCCAGCAGCTTCAGCACAGGGGGCACTGAAGCTTTCTTT.

V gene TRBV11-3 combines with J gene TRBJ2-1; D call uncertain. With 4 bases removed from V and 4 bases from J, the gap between germline ends came to 17 bases. The CDR3 runs to 16 residues. Looked up from germline, CDR1 is SGHNT and CDR2 is YENEEA. In DNA, the CDR3 is TGTGCCAGCAGCTACAGATCCATCCCGGGTTACAATGAGCAGTTCTTC. It codes for CASSYRSIPGYNEQFF.

The chain links TRBV3-1 (or the pseudogene TRBV3-2) to TRBJ2-3; 12 bases fit TRBD1. V was pared by 4 bases and J by 4 bases, with 6 bases of the junction left unmatched. Per the germline V gene, CDR1 is LGHDT and CDR2 is YNNKEL (reference sequence). The CDR3 runs 16 residues. The CDR3 here is CASSPRDRGQSDTQYF. CDR3 coding DNA: TGTGCCAGCAGCCCACGGGACAGGGGGCAATCAGATACGCAGTATTTT.

This chain uses TRBV7-9 with TRBJ1-4; D is unresolved. The CDR3 sequence is 16 residues long. Germline V CDR1 and CDR2: SEHNR, FQNEAQ (reference sequence). Trimming shortened V by 5 bases and J by 6 bases, and 19 bases separated the two germline ends. The CDR3 bases are TGTGCCAGCAGCCGAGTCCAACGCGGAGGTGATGAAAAACTGTTTTTT. Its translation: CASSRVQRGGDEKLFF.

The chain is built from TRBV5-4 and TRBJ2-4; perhaps D is TRBD1 or TRBD2 (5 bases each). Germline CDR1 is SGHNT and CDR2 is YYREEE (reference sequence). Trimming left V 1 base short and J 8 bases short, with 22 bases between. There are 17 residues in the CDR3. The DNA of the CDR3 is TGTGCCAGCAGCTTGCGGCGGAGAGGGGTCGAAGTTGACATTCAGTACTTC. Encoded protein: CASSLRRRGVEVDIQYF.

CDR3 sequence: CASKPGYSTDTQYF. The CDR3 coding sequence is TGTGCCAGCAAGCCAGGGTATAGCACAGATACGCAGTATTTT. This chain uses TRBV14 with TRBJ2-3; D possibly corresponds to TRBD1 (5 bases). Per germline, CDR1 SGHDN and CDR2 FVKESK. This CDR3 is 14 amino acids long. V was trimmed by 7 bases and J by 0 bases, leaving 11 bases between them.

CDR3 amino acids: CASSSHRGTEAFF. The CDR3 DNA reads as TGTGCCAGCAGCTCCCACAGGGGGACTGAAGCTTTCTTT. This chain links TRBV13 with TRBJ1-1; 8 bases match TRBD1. CDR3 length: 13 residues. Germline V gene lookup returns CDR1 PRHDT and CDR2 FYEKMQ (reference sequence). With 4 bases clipped from V and 5 bases from J, the junction kept 3 bases outside the gene matches.

The CDR3: CASSINAGVSEKLFF. As DNA, the CDR3 is TGTGCCAGTAGTATAAATGCGGGCGTCAGTGAAAAACTGTTTTTT. The rearrangement joins TRBV19 to TRBJ1-4; no definite D call. Germline values: CDR1 LNHDA, CDR2 SQIVND (reference sequence). V shed 2 bases and J shed 7 bases, with 14 bases lying between them. The CDR3 length is 15 residues.

The rearrangement links TRBV18 to TRBJ1-5; 10 nucleotides match TRBD1. J was trimmed by 11 bases and V by 6 bases; bases with no gene match: 13. Germline V gives CDR1 KGHSH, CDR2 LQKENI. The CDR3 contains 15 residues. The CDR3 sequence: CASSSSGTGVIAQHF. The CDR3 bases are TGTGCCAGCTCTTCATCCGGGACAGGGGTCATAGCCCAGCATTTT.

V is TRBV7-9 and J is TRBJ1-1; D not resolved. V lost 5 bases, J lost 3 bases, and 16 bases lay in between. CDR1 and CDR2 from the germline V gene are SEHNR and FQNEAQ (reference sequence). The CDR3 is 15 amino acids. The CDR3 loop reads CASSPVEGTHTEAFF. The DNA for the CDR3 is TGTGCCAGCAGCCCAGTGGAGGGTACTCACACTGAAGCTTTCTTT.